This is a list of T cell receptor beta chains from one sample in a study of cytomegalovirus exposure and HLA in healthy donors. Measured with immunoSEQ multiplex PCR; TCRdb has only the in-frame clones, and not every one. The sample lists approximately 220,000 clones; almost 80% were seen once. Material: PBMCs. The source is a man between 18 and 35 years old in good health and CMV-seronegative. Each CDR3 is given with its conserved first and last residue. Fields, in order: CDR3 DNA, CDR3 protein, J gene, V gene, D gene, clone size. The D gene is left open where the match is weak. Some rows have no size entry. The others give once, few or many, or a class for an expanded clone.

DNA: TGTGCCAGCGGCGTAGGGTACGGGAAGGTTCTCGACAAACTGTTTTTT; CDR3: CASGVGYGKVLDKLFF; J: TRBJ1-4; V: TRBV9; D: -; size: -
DNA: TGTGCCAGCAGCCAAGACGAGCGGGATGAGCAGTTCTTC; CDR3: CASSQDERDEQFF; J: TRBJ2-1; V: TRBV14; D: -; size: -
DNA: TGTGCCAGCAGAGGACTTACCGGGGAGCTGTTTTTT; CDR3: CASRGLTGELFF; J: TRBJ2-2; V: TRBV11-3; D: -; size: -
DNA: TGTGCCAGCAGCCAAGATCACACGCAGCCCCAGCATTTT; CDR3: CASSQDHTQPQHF; J: TRBJ1-5; V: TRBV14; D: -; size: -
DNA: TGTGCCAGCAGCGTAGCTACGGGACAATCCTACGAGCAGTACTTC; CDR3: CASSVATGQSYEQYF; J: TRBJ2-7; V: TRBV9; D: -; size: few
DNA: TGTGCCAGCAGCCGTTCAACTAATGAAAAACTGTTTTTT; CDR3: CASSRSTNEKLFF; J: TRBJ1-4; V: TRBV11-2; D: -; size: -
DNA: TGTGCCAGCAGCTTAGGGGGACAGGGGAATTCACCCCTCCACTTT; CDR3: CASSLGGQGNSPLHF; J: TRBJ1-6; V: TRBV7-9; D: TRBD1; size: once
DNA: TGTGCCAGCAGCCCCGGACAGGGGGCGACCAACGTCCTGACTTTC; CDR3: CASSPGQGATNVLTF; J: TRBJ2-6; V: TRBV25-1; D: TRBD1; size: -
DNA: TGTGCCAGCAGTTCCCGGACTAGCGGTATTACCACAGATACGCAGTATTTT; CDR3: CASSSRTSGITTDTQYF; J: TRBJ2-3; V: TRBV27; D: TRBD2; size: -
DNA: TGTGCCAGCGGGGCCCCGAGCGGGGCCGCCACTGAAGCTTTCTTT; CDR3: CASGAPSGAATEAFF; J: TRBJ1-1; V: TRBV6-5; D: -; size: -
DNA: TGTGCCAGCAGCTTAGAGGCAGCCTATAATTCACCCCTCCACTTT; CDR3: CASSLEAAYNSPLHF; J: TRBJ1-6; V: TRBV5-4; D: -; size: -
DNA: TGCGCCAGCAGCCAAGATCTGGGACAGGGAATCTCCTACGAGCAGTACTTC; CDR3: CASSQDLGQGISYEQYF; J: TRBJ2-7; V: TRBV4-3; D: TRBD1; size: few
DNA: TGTGCCAGCAGTGAGGGACTAGGCTATGGCTACACCTTC; CDR3: CASSEGLGYGYTF; J: TRBJ1-2; V: TRBV6-1; D: -; size: once
DNA: TGTGCTAGTGGTTTGGGGCTAGCGGGCGACGAGACCCAGTACTTC; CDR3: CASGLGLAGDETQYF; J: TRBJ2-5; V: TRBV12-5; D: TRBD2; size: -
DNA: TGTGCCAGCAGCTTAGACCCGGTCTCCTACGAGCAGTACTTC; CDR3: CASSLDPVSYEQYF; J: TRBJ2-7; V: TRBV11-3; D: -; size: -
DNA: TGTGCCAGCAGTTGGGGGCCTAGCGGCTCCTACAATGAGCAGTTCTTC; CDR3: CASSWGPSGSYNEQFF; J: TRBJ2-1; V: TRBV6-5; D: -; size: -
DNA: TGTGCCAGCAGCGCCCGAGGGACAGGGGCGGGGGAGACCCAGTACTTC; CDR3: CASSARGTGAGETQYF; J: TRBJ2-5; V: TRBV7-9; D: TRBD1; size: -